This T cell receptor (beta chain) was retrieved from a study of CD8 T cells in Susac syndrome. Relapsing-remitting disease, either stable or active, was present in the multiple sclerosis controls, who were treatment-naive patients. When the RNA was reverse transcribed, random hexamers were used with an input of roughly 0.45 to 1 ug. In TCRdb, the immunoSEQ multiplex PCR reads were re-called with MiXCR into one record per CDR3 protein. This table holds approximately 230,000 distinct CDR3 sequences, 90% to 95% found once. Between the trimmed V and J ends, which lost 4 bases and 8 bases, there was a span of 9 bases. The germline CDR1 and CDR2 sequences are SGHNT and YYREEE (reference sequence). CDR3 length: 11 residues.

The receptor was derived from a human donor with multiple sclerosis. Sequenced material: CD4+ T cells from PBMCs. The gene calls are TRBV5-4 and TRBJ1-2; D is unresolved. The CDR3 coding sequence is TGTGCCAGCAGCGGCCCGGGGGGCTACACCTTC. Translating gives CASSGPGGYTF.